The next 18 T cell receptor beta chains were all read from a single sample in a study of blood T cell repertoires in COVID-19. This table comes from immunoSEQ multiplex PCR, and its TCRdb copy is limited to in-frame clones, with some not included. Of about 250,000 clones listed, more than 75% are singletons. Sequences were obtained from peripheral blood. The source is a woman at least 80 years old with COVID-19, enrolled during active disease.

The chain uses TRBV28 and TRBJ2-3; 7 nucleotides align to TRBD1. The V gene end was trimmed by 5 bases and the J gene end by 8 bases; junction bases not matched to a gene: 7. Germline CDR1 and CDR2: MDHEN and SYDVKM. There are 13 residues in the CDR3. The CDR3 here is CASSRTGLTTQYF. The CDR3 DNA reads TGTGCCAGCAGTCGGACAGGCTTGACTACGCAGTATTTT.

The chain combines TRBV18 with TRBJ1-5; 7 nucleotides match TRBD1. Germline values: CDR1 KGHSH, CDR2 LQKENI. The CDR3 loop spans 15 amino acids. With V trimmed by 2 bases and J by 3 bases, 4 bases remained unmatched. The CDR3 bases are TGTGCCAGCTCACCAGGGACAGCTTCCAATCAGCCCCAGCATTTT. It codes for CASSPGTASNQPQHF.

The rearrangement joins TRBV18 to TRBJ1-5; a possible D gene is TRBD1 (6 bases). This CDR3 comprises 14 residues. Trimming took 6 bases from V and 2 from J, leaving 11 bases between them. Germline values: CDR1 KGHSH, CDR2 LQKENI. In nucleotides, the CDR3 is TGTGCCAGCTCCACACAGGGCGGCAATCAGCCCCAGCATTTT. Its translation is CASSTQGGNQPQHF.

A few counts support this clone. The chain links TRBV28 to TRBJ1-1, with 8 bases matching TRBD1. From germline, CDR1 is MDHEN and CDR2 SYDVKM. This CDR3 region has 13 residues. Germline trimming cut 2 bases from V and 10 bases from J; bases unmatched to any gene: 6. The CDR3 coding sequence is TGTGCCAGCAGTTTAGACAACAGGGGGGGAGCTTTCTTT. It translates to CASSLDNRGGAFF.

This clone was seen only a few times. The chain has TRBV21-1 and TRBJ1-6. TRBV21-1 is a known pseudogene. The CDR3 runs 16 residues. The CDR3 nucleotides are TGTGCCAGCAGCACAGGTGACGTGAGTAGCGTATCACCCCTCCACTTT. It translates to CASSTGDVSSVSPLHF.

The chain recombines TRBV9 with TRBJ1-2, with TRBD1 identical over 7 bases. The CDR3 sequence is 12 residues long. Germline CDR1 reads SGDLS; CDR2 reads YYNGEE. With V trimmed by 6 bases and J by 5 bases, 4 bases remained unmatched. Here the CDR3 reads CASTPGGYGYTF. As DNA, the CDR3 is TGTGCCAGCACCCCAGGGGGGTATGGCTACACCTTC.

V and J are TRBV9 and TRBJ2-5; D may be TRBD2 (5 bases). CDR1 is SGDLS and CDR2 is YYNGEE in the germline V gene. V lost 3 bases and J 5 bases, leaving 11 bases between the germline ends. The CDR3 covers 13 residues. The CDR3 loop is CASSGRLGETQYF. Here the CDR3 DNA reads TGTGCCAGCAGCGGGAGGCTTGGTGAGACCCAGTACTTC.

The gene calls are TRBV5-3 and TRBJ1-4; D unclear. TRBV5-3 is placed among ORFs of uncertain function. Trimming removed 1 base from V and 13 bases from J, with 17 bases in between. This CDR3 is 14 amino acids long. The CDR3, as DNA: TGTGCCAGAAGCTTGAGAGGGAAAGTCTTAGGACTGTTTTTT. This gives the protein CARSLRGKVLGLFF.

The CDR3 is CASSIPQTAGYTDTQYF. The DNA for the CDR3 is TGTGCCAGTAGTATCCCGCAAACGGCAGGGTATACAGATACGCAGTATTTT. This chain joins TRBV19 and TRBJ2-3; the D gene is possibly TRBD1 (5 bases). CDR3 length: 17 residues. CDR1 LNHDA and CDR2 SQIVND come from the germline V gene (reference sequence). Deletions cut 3 bases from V and 3 bases from J, with 19 bases between.

V usage is TRBV4-3 and J usage is TRBJ1-6; no reliable D call. Trimming took off 1 base at V and 7 bases at J, with 5 bases between the two ends. Germline-derived CDR1 and CDR2 are LGHNA and YSLEER. The CDR3 loop spans 13 amino acids. This CDR3 reads CASSQVLNSPLHF. The DNA of the CDR3 is TGCGCCAGCAGCCAAGTTCTGAATTCACCCCTCCACTTT.

CDR3 amino acids: CASSLVSGGGTDTQYF. CDR3 nucleotide sequence: TGTGCCAGCAGCTTAGTCAGCGGGGGGGGCACAGATACGCAGTATTTT. The gene calls are TRBV7-2 and TRBJ2-3, with TRBD2 matching 10 bases. The germline CDR1 and CDR2 sequences are SGHTA and FQGNSA. Trimming removed 1 base from V and 1 base from J; junction bases left unmatched: 2. The CDR3 covers 16 residues.

V and J are TRBV14 and TRBJ1-6; 8 nucleotides align to TRBD1. Germline CDR1 SGHDN, CDR2 FVKESK. With V trimmed by 4 bases and J by 7 bases, 6 bases remained unmatched. This CDR3 has 15 amino acids. CDR3 coding DNA: TGTGCCAGCAGCCCGCAAGGACAGGGAAATTCACCCCTCCACTTT. This gives the protein CASSPQGQGNSPLHF.

V gene TRBV30 combines with J gene TRBJ1-2; tentative D call: TRBD1 (5 bases). Trimming took off 4 bases at V and 8 bases at J, with 20 bases between the two ends. CDR1 is GTSNPN and CDR2 is SVGIG in the germline V gene (reference sequence). There are 14 residues in the CDR3. This CDR3 is CAWMVSTALRGYTF. For the CDR3, the DNA is TGTGCCTGGATGGTGTCGACAGCCCTTAGGGGCTACACCTTC.

The chain links TRBV5-6 to TRBJ1-1; no firm D call. CDR1 is SGHDT, CDR2 YYEEEE, per germline. Trimming stripped 4 bases from V and 2 bases from J, with 3 bases between. The CDR3 contains 11 residues. DNA of the CDR3: TGTGCCAGCAGCCATAACACTGAAGCTTTCTTT. Protein sequence: CASSHNTEAFF. The whole variable domain, remainder taken from reference TRBV5-6 and TRBJ1-1, is DAGVTQSPTHLIKTRGQQVTLRCSPKSGHDTVSWYQQALGQGPQFIFQYYEEEERQRGNFPDRFSGHQFPNYSSELNVNALLLGDSALYLCASSHNTEAFFGQGTRLTVV.

The chain recombines TRBV7-2 with TRBJ1-1; TRBD1 aligns across 7 bases. CDR3 size: 14 residues. V lost 8 bases, J lost 0 bases, and 6 bases stayed unmatched. The germline gives CDR1 SGHTA, CDR2 FQGNSA. CDR3 sequence: CASRRGELNTEAFF. Here the CDR3 DNA reads TGTGCCAGCCGCAGGGGGGAACTGAACACTGAAGCTTTCTTT.

The genes are TRBV20-1 and TRBJ2-1; no firm D call. Trimming took off 2 bases at V and 8 bases at J, with 7 bases between the two ends. The germline gives CDR1 DFQATT, CDR2 SNEGSKA (reference sequence). This CDR3 has 11 amino acids. The CDR3 coding sequence is TGCAGTGCTAGACTAGTACATGAGCAGTTCTTC. Translating it yields CSARLVHEQFF.

CDR3 nucleotide sequence: TGTGCCTGGAGTGTACAGCAAGGGGGTAATCAGCCCCAGCATTTT. Protein: CAWSVQQGGNQPQHF. The rearrangement uses TRBV30 and TRBJ1-5; perhaps TRBD1 as D (6 bases). The germline gives CDR1 GTSNPN, CDR2 SVGIG (reference sequence). V was cut by 0 bases and J by 4 bases, with 13 bases left in between. This CDR3 comprises 15 residues.

Notes on this clone: The germline gene is not matched at one end of the junction; a read error may be the cause. The gene calls are TRBV6-5 and TRBJ1-2, with unresolved D. Germline assignment: CDR1 MNHEY and CDR2 SVGAGI. The length of the CDR3 is 12 residues. The CDR3 here is CASSDSARGYTF. In DNA form, the CDR3 reads TGTGCCAGCAGTGACTCTGCTAGGGGCTACACCTTC.